The 18 T cell receptor beta chains presented below share a single source sample, sequenced in a study of blood T cell repertoires in COVID-19. The protocol was immunoSEQ multiplex PCR, while the TCRdb copy is restricted to in-frame clones and leaves out a portion. The table has fewer than 200,000 clones, under 85% seen once. Sequenced input: peripheral blood. The source is an elderly woman with acute or convalescent COVID-19.

The CDR3 region has the DNA TGTGCCAGCAGTTATGGACAGACTTCAACTAATGAAAAACTGTTTTTT. It is translated as CASSYGQTSTNEKLFF. The chain links TRBV6-5 to TRBJ1-4, with a weak D call TRBD1 (6 bases). Germline V gene sequence: CDR1 MNHEY, CDR2 SVGAGI. The CDR3 totals 16 residues. The ends were cut back, 3 bases at V and 0 bases at J, with 11 bases in the middle.

This clone showed up just a few times. The chain couples TRBV2 to TRBJ2-5; 12 nucleotides line up with TRBD2. Germline-derived CDR1 and CDR2 are SNHLY and FYNNEI. V was clipped by 5 bases and J by 4 bases; unmatched bases: 5. The CDR3 sequence is 15 residues long. CDR3 sequence: CASSQTSGSVETQYF. DNA for the CDR3: TGTGCCAGCAGTCAGACTAGCGGGAGTGTAGAGACCCAGTACTTC.

The CDR3 bases are TGTGCCAGTTGGAACAGGGGGCTGTCCTACAATGAGCAGTTCTTC. Its protein is CASWNRGLSYNEQFF. This chain connects TRBV6-5 to TRBJ2-1, with 9 bases matching TRBD1. The length of the CDR3 is 15 residues. The V segment lost 9 bases and the J segment 1 base; nucleotides outside the gene matches: 7. The V gene's germline CDR1 is MNHEY and CDR2 SVGAGI.

The V and J genes are TRBV19 and TRBJ2-2, with TRBD2 matching 10 bases. Germline assignment: CDR1 LNHDA and CDR2 SQIVND (reference sequence). The V segment lost 5 bases and the J segment 6 bases; nucleotides outside the gene matches: 3. The CDR3 runs 14 residues. CDR3 nucleotides: TGTGCCAGTAGTCTCACTAGCGGGGCCGGGGAGCTGTTTTTT. As protein: CASSLTSGAGELFF.

This clone came up a few times. This chain connects TRBV5-6 to TRBJ1-4; 7 positions agree with TRBD1. The CDR3 is 17 amino acids. V trimming: 7 bases; J trimming: 0 bases; junction bases outside the gene matches: 12. The germline V gene has CDR1 SGHDT and CDR2 YYEEEE. The CDR3 loop reads CASSLRQGHATNEKLFF. The CDR3 nucleotides are TGTGCCAGCTCCCTCCGACAGGGCCATGCAACTAATGAAAAACTGTTTTTT. The variable domain in full, completed from reference TRBV5-6 and TRBJ1-4, reads DAGVTQSPTHLIKTRGQQVTLRCSPKSGHDTVSWYQQALGQGPQFIFQYYEEEERQRGNFPDRFSGHQFPNYSSELNVNALLLGDSALYLCASSLRQGHATNEKLFFGSGTQLSVL.

In its sample, this clone was seen a few times. V gene TRBV7-9 combines with J gene TRBJ2-3; 10 bases align to TRBD1. After removal of 5 bases from V and 5 bases from J, the junction contained 7 bases not matched to a gene. Germline V lookup: CDR1 SEHNR, CDR2 FQNEAQ (reference sequence). The CDR3 extends over 15 amino acids. The CDR3 nucleotides are TGTGCCAGCAGCCCGGGACAGGGGCAGGTAGATACGCAGTATTTT. It is translated as CASSPGQGQVDTQYF.

This clone was recorded only once. The DNA of the CDR3 is TGTGCCAGCAGCTTTCGGACACCGATAAACATTCAGTACTTC. Amino acid sequence: CASSFRTPINIQYF. V is TRBV2 and J is TRBJ2-4; possibly TRBD1 for D (5 bases). Between the trimmed V and J ends, which lost 6 bases and 6 bases, there was a span of 15 bases. From germline, CDR1 is SNHLY and CDR2 FYNNEI. CDR3 length: 14 residues.

The table lists this clone with a few counts. The rearrangement links TRBV7-9 to TRBJ1-2; a possible D gene is TRBD1 (5 bases). V lost 5 bases and J 7 bases, leaving 11 bases between the germline ends. This CDR3 spans 12 amino acids. The V gene's germline CDR1 is SEHNR and CDR2 FQNEAQ (reference sequence). This chain's CDR3 is CASSPFQGGYTF. The CDR3 bases are TGTGCCAGCAGCCCTTTTCAGGGTGGCTACACCTTC. Based on the CDR3 plus reference TRBV7-9 and TRBJ1-2, the full variable domain is DTGVSQNPRHKITKRGQNVTFRCDPISEHNRLYWYRQTLGQGPEFLTYFQNEAQLEKSRLLSDRFSAERPKGSFSTLEIQRTEQGDSAMYLCASSPFQGGYTFGSGTRLTVV.

This chain uses TRBV7-2 with TRBJ1-1; no firm D call. V was clipped by 2 bases and J by 1 base, with 11 bases between them. Germline CDR1 is SGHTA and CDR2 is FQGNSA. The CDR3 consists of 15 residues. This CDR3 is CASSLTSPPNTEAFF. DNA for the CDR3: TGTGCCAGCAGCTTAACATCCCCTCCGAACACTGAAGCTTTCTTT.

This chain connects TRBV7-3 to TRBJ2-1, with 9 bases fitting TRBD2. Trimming removed 5 bases from V and 6 bases from J; junction bases left unmatched: 8. CDR1 is SGHTA and CDR2 is FQGTGA in the germline V gene. This CDR3 has 15 amino acids. The CDR3, as DNA: TGTGCCAGCAGCCCGACTAGCGGCCAAACCAATGAGCAGTTCTTC. Translated, it gives CASSPTSGQTNEQFF.

The chain has TRBV9 and TRBJ2-5, with TRBD1 matching over 11 bases. This CDR3 spans 18 amino acids. The J segment lost 2 bases and the V segment lost 0 bases, leaving 9 bases of the junction unmatched. CDR1 and CDR2 (germline): SGDLS, YYNGEE. CDR3: CASSVVGTGGPQQETQYF. The DNA of the CDR3 is TGTGCCAGCAGCGTAGTAGGGACAGGGGGGCCCCAACAAGAGACCCAGTACTTC. Full variable domain (rest looked up from reference TRBV9 and TRBJ2-5): DSGVTQTPKHLITATGQRVTLRCSPRSGDLSVYWYQQSLDQGLQFLIQYYNGEERAKGNILERFSAQQFPDLHSELNLSSLELGDSALYFCASSVVGTGGPQQETQYFGPGTRLLVL.

The rearrangement links TRBV13 to TRBJ2-5; tentatively, D is TRBD2 (6 bases). V lost 5 bases and J lost 7, with 17 bases in between. The CDR3 is 14 residues long. Germline assignment: CDR1 PRHDT and CDR2 FYEKMQ (reference sequence). In DNA form, the CDR3 reads TGTGCCAGCAGCGCCGGGACTGGGGTTGGGACCCAGTACTTC. This sequence encodes CASSAGTGVGTQYF.

The rearrangement links TRBV24-1 to TRBJ2-1; D not certain. This CDR3 region has 12 residues. Germline V CDR1 and CDR2: KGHDR, SFDVKD. Between the trimmed V and J ends, which lost 3 bases and 10 bases, there was a span of 9 bases. For the CDR3, the DNA is TGTGCCACCAGTGATAACAATCAGGAGCAGTTCTTC. The encoded protein is CATSDNNQEQFF.

This rearrangement joins TRBV5-1 to TRBJ2-1; D is perhaps TRBD1 (5 bases). The germline V gene has CDR1 SGHRS and CDR2 YFSETQ. This CDR3 has 15 residues. The V gene lost 1 base and the J gene lost 6 bases, with 14 bases spanning the gap. CDR3 region: CASSLIPGSGNEQFF. Here the CDR3 DNA reads TGCGCCAGCAGCTTGATACCAGGGTCGGGCAATGAGCAGTTCTTC.

The chain is built from TRBV12-3 or TRBV12-4 and TRBJ1-5, with no clear D. The CDR3 length is 13 residues. The V end was cut by 3 bases, the J end by 0 bases, with 3 bases between. For the CDR3, the DNA is TGTGCCAGCAGTTTTAATAGCAATCAGCCCCAGCATTTT. It encodes CASSFNSNQPQHF.

The gene calls are TRBV5-1 and TRBJ2-7; TRBD1 aligns across 9 bases. From germline, CDR1 is SGHRS and CDR2 YFSETQ. With V trimmed by 0 bases and J by 1 base, 5 bases remained unmatched. The CDR3 spans 16 residues. In DNA form, the CDR3 reads TGCGCCAGCAGCTTGGATTGGACAGGGGCTTCCTACGAGCAGTACTTC. Its translation is CASSLDWTGASYEQYF.

This chain uses TRBV13 with TRBJ2-2; maybe TRBD2 (6 bases). The CDR3 extends over 18 amino acids. Per germline, CDR1 PRHDT and CDR2 FYEKMQ (reference sequence). V was trimmed by 1 base and J by 0 bases, leaving 15 bases between them. The CDR3 here is CASSLVLARYANTGELFF. The CDR3 coding sequence is TGTGCCAGCAGCTTAGTTCTAGCGCGTTACGCGAACACCGGGGAGCTGTTTTTT.

The chain is built from TRBV23-1 and TRBJ1-2; D is ambiguous. TRBV23-1 falls under the ORF class, with uncertain function. The CDR3 covers 12 residues. V was cut by 3 bases and J by 4 bases, with 6 bases left in between. Here the CDR3 reads CASSQARYGYTF. Written as DNA, the CDR3 is TGCGCCAGCAGTCAGGCACGCTATGGCTACACCTTC.